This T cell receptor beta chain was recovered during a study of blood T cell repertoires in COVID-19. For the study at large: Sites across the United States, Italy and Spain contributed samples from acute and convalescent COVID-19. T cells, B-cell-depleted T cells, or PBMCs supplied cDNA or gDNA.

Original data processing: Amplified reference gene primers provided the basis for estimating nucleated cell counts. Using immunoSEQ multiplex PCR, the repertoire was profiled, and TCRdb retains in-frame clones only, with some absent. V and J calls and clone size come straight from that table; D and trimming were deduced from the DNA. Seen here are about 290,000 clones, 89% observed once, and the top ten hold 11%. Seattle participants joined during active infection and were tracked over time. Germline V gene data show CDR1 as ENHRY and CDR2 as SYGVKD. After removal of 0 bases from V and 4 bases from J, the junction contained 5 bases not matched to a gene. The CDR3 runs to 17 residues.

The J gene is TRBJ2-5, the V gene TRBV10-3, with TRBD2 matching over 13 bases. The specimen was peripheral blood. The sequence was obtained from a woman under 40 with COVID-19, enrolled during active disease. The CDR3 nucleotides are TGTGCCATCAGTGAGTCCCGGACTAGCGGGGGTGTAGAGACCCAGTACTTC. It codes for CAISESRTSGGVETQYF.